Each of the 30 T cell receptor beta chains below was sequenced from the same sample in a study of cytomegalovirus exposure and HLA in healthy donors. PCR primers comprised 60 Vbeta and 13 Jbeta primers. The method was immunoSEQ multiplex PCR; TCRdb's version includes in-frame clones alone and lacks a portion of them. The sample has some 150,000 clones, 82% seen once; the top ten hold 4.5% to 6%. The sample consisted of PBMCs. All receptors come from a man aged 30 to 39 in good health and CMV-seropositive.

For the CDR3, the DNA is TGTGCCAGCAGTGACGACTATAGCATCTCCTACAATGAGCAGTTCTTC. Residues: CASSDDYSISYNEQFF. The chain joins TRBV28 to TRBJ2-1; D possibly corresponds to TRBD2 (5 bases). This CDR3 is 16 amino acids long. With 5 bases removed from V and 0 bases from J, the gap between germline ends came to 14 bases. CDR1 and CDR2 (germline): MDHEN, SYDVKM.

The sample holds a few counts of this clone. V gene TRBV19 combines with J gene TRBJ1-5; 8 bases map to TRBD1. Trimming at V came to 4 bases and at J to 2 bases, leaving 4 bases not matched to a gene. Germline assignment: CDR1 LNHDA and CDR2 SQIVND (reference sequence). This CDR3 is 15 amino acids long. For the CDR3, the DNA is TGTGCCAGTAGTAAAAAACAGGGGGGCAATCAGCCCCAGCATTTT. This codes for CASSKKQGGNQPQHF.

This chain uses TRBV5-5 with TRBJ2-7, with 7 bases that match TRBD1. The germline V gene has CDR1 SGHKS and CDR2 YYEKEE (reference sequence). The junction had 2 bases not matched to a gene; V was cut back by 4 bases and J by 1 base. CDR3 length: 13 amino acids. The CDR3 region is CASSRTGSYEQYF. The CDR3 DNA reads TGTGCCAGCAGCAGGACAGGTTCCTACGAGCAGTACTTC.

V gene TRBV7-6 combines with J gene TRBJ2-7; 7 nucleotides align to TRBD1. CDR3 size: 14 residues. Germline-derived CDR1 and CDR2 are SGHVS and FNYEAQ. V trimming: 5 bases; J trimming: 2 bases; junction bases outside the gene matches: 6. CDR3 DNA: TGTGCCAGCAGCCCAACCCAGGGGGCCTACGAGCAGTACTTC. It encodes CASSPTQGAYEQYF. Full variable domain (remainder filled in from reference TRBV7-6 and TRBJ2-7): GAGVSQSPRYKVTKRGQDVALRCDPISGHVSLYWYRQALGQGPEFLTYFNYEAQQDKSGLPNDRFSAERPEGSISTLTIQRTEQRDSAMYRCASSPTQGAYEQYFGPGTRLTVT.

This clone was detected only a few times. The rearrangement uses TRBV12-5 and TRBJ2-2; 8 nucleotides line up with TRBD1. The CDR3 spans 18 residues. Germline-derived CDR1 and CDR2 are LGHNT and FRNRAP. After removal of 1 base from V and 0 bases from J, the junction contained 7 bases not matched to a gene. The CDR3 sequence is CASGLGMPGGPNTGELFF. The DNA of the CDR3 is TGTGCTAGTGGTTTGGGAATGCCAGGGGGCCCGAACACCGGGGAGCTGTTTTTT.

The genes are TRBV7-6 and TRBJ2-1; TRBD2 agrees at 10 bases. This CDR3 is built from 16 residues. CDR1 SGHVS and CDR2 FNYEAQ come from the germline V gene. The ends lost 1 base at V and 8 bases at J; junction bases unmatched: 8. CDR3 loop: CASSLGVSGGAYEQFF. Written as DNA, the CDR3 is TGTGCCAGCAGCTTAGGAGTCAGCGGGGGGGCCTATGAGCAGTTCTTC.

The genes are TRBV5-1 and TRBJ2-7, with 9 nucleotides matching TRBD1. This CDR3 spans 16 amino acids. Looked up from germline, CDR1 is SGHRS and CDR2 is YFSETQ. J lost 3 bases, V lost 0 bases, and 7 bases had no gene match. Here the CDR3 reads CASSLAWPGQGYEQYF. The CDR3 DNA reads as TGCGCCAGCAGCTTGGCCTGGCCGGGACAGGGCTACGAGCAGTACTTC.

This chain uses TRBV7-8 with TRBJ1-5; no clear D gene. Germline-derived CDR1 and CDR2 are SGHVS and FQNEAQ. The CDR3 has 14 amino acids. Trimming pared 1 base from V and 7 bases from J, leaving 11 bases between. CDR3 nucleotides: TGTGCCAGCAGCTTAGTAATTGGGGAGCAGCCCCAGCATTTT. Protein product: CASSLVIGEQPQHF.

V and J are TRBV18 and TRBJ1-2, with TRBD1 matching 12 bases. The CDR3 length is 13 residues. V lost 6 bases to trimming and J lost 7 bases; unmatched junction nucleotides: 3. The germline V gene has CDR1 KGHSH and CDR2 LQKENI. CDR3 sequence: CASSGTGGVGYTF. The CDR3, as DNA: TGTGCCAGCTCCGGGACAGGGGGCGTTGGCTACACCTTC.

V usage is TRBV19 and J usage is TRBJ1-1, with D possibly TRBD1 on 6 matching bases. CDR3 size: 16 residues. The ends were cut back, 0 bases at V and 1 base at J, with 12 bases in the middle. Germline-derived CDR1 and CDR2 are LNHDA and SQIVND (reference sequence). CDR3 nucleotide sequence: TGTGCCAGTAGTATAGATCCGGGACAAAGGAACACTGAAGCTTTCTTT. Its protein is CASSIDPGQRNTEAFF.

The CDR3 reads CASSKDRNQPQHF. The CDR3 DNA is TGTGCCAGCAGCAAAGACAGGAATCAGCCCCAGCATTTT. The chain joins TRBV7-2 to TRBJ1-5, with D possibly TRBD1 on 6 matching bases. Germline lookup yields CDR1 SGHTA and CDR2 FQGNSA. The CDR3 has 13 amino acids. V was pared by 5 bases and J by 4 bases, with 9 bases between.

The genes are TRBV29-1 and TRBJ1-1, with TRBD1 identical over 10 bases. From germline, CDR1 is SQVTM and CDR2 ANQGSEA. The CDR3 spans 14 residues. V gave up 3 bases and J gave up 6 bases; unmatched junction bases: 7. CDR3 residues: CSVEQDRGIAEAFF. CDR3 bases: TGCAGCGTTGAGCAGGACAGGGGGATCGCTGAAGCTTTCTTT.

The rearrangement uses TRBV7-9 and TRBJ2-3; D unclear. The germline gives CDR1 SEHNR, CDR2 FQNEAQ (reference sequence). CDR3 length equals 14 residues. Trimming took 1 base from V and 4 from J, leaving 9 bases between them. CDR3 residues: CASSLVMSADTQYF. The CDR3 DNA reads as TGTGCCAGCAGCTTAGTTATGTCGGCAGATACGCAGTATTTT.

V and J are TRBV18 and TRBJ2-3; D uncertain. Trimming took off 3 bases at V and 3 bases at J, with 13 bases between the two ends. The CDR3 extends over 15 amino acids. Germline CDR1 and CDR2: KGHSH and LQKENI. Here the CDR3 DNA reads TGTGCCAGCTCACCGGGTCTCATGGAGACAGATACGCAGTATTTT. Protein product: CASSPGLMETDTQYF.

The rearrangement links TRBV12-2 to TRBJ2-3; TRBD2 was called by the table and not checked on the DNA. TRBV12-2 is described as a pseudogene. This CDR3 contains 16 residues. CDR3 nucleotide sequence: TGTGCAAGTCGCTTAGGCGGTTCGGGGGGGCCAGATACGCAGTATTTT. Amino acid sequence: CASRLGGSGGPDTQYF.

This clone was seen only once. This chain connects TRBV19 to TRBJ1-2, with a possible D match to TRBD1 (6 bases). The germline gives CDR1 LNHDA, CDR2 SQIVND (reference sequence). Trimming stripped 1 base from V and 4 bases from J, with 10 bases between. CDR3 length: 14 residues. CDR3 nucleotide sequence: TGTGCCAGTAGTATAGCCGGACAGACCTATGGCTACACCTTC. Its translation is CASSIAGQTYGYTF. Using reference TRBV19 and TRBJ1-2 for the parts outside the CDR3, the full variable domain is DGGITQSPKYLFRKEGQNVTLSCEQNLNHDAMYWYRQDPGQGLRLIYYSQIVNDFQKGDIAEGYSVSREKKESFPLTVTSAQKNPTAFYLCASSIAGQTYGYTFGSGTRLTVV.

The CDR3 nucleotides read TGCGCCAGCAGTCACAGGGGGCCGAATCAGCCCCAGCATTTT. Amino acids: CASSHRGPNQPQHF. This chain joins TRBV10-2 and TRBJ1-5; TRBD1 matches at 9 bases. There are 14 residues in the CDR3. Germline assignment: CDR1 WSHSY and CDR2 SAAADI. V gave up 5 bases and J gave up 4 bases; unmatched junction bases: 3.

This CDR3 is CASSPTGSYEQYF. The CDR3 region has the DNA TGTGCCAGCAGCCCGACAGGGTCCTACGAGCAGTACTTC. V usage is TRBV7-9 and J usage is TRBJ2-7, with 7 bases lining up with TRBD1. The V and J ends lost 5 bases and 1 base, in that order; junction bases with no gene match: 2. The CDR3 extends over 13 amino acids. The germline V gene encodes CDR1 SEHNR and CDR2 FQNEAQ (reference sequence).

The genes are TRBV30 and TRBJ1-4, with D perhaps TRBD1 (6 bases). V was cut by 1 base and J by 8 bases, with 11 bases left in between. The CDR3 runs to 13 residues. Germline-derived CDR1 and CDR2 are GTSNPN and SVGIG (reference sequence). CDR3 amino acids: CAWSGGGVEKLFF. The CDR3 nucleotides are TGTGCCTGGAGTGGAGGGGGAGTGGAAAAACTGTTTTTT.

This chain connects TRBV5-4 to TRBJ1-2; D ambiguous. CDR1 is SGHNT, CDR2 YYREEE, per germline (reference sequence). Trimming pared 0 bases from V and 8 bases from J, leaving 17 bases between. This CDR3 comprises 15 residues. The CDR3 DNA reads as TGTGCCAGCAGCTTGGCCGGATGGAGCCCCGGGGGCTACACCTTC. This sequence encodes CASSLAGWSPGGYTF.

The chain links TRBV4-1 to TRBJ1-5; D is uncertain. CDR3 length: 14 amino acids. The germline CDR1 and CDR2 sequences are MGHRA and YSYEKL. The V end lost 0 bases, the J end lost 4 bases, and 7 bases lay between the germline ends. The CDR3 region is CASSQEQQNQPQHF. DNA for the CDR3: TGCGCCAGCAGCCAAGAACAGCAAAATCAGCCCCAGCATTTT.

The chain links TRBV30 to TRBJ1-6; possible D gene TRBD1, 5 bases. The CDR3 length is 13 residues. Germline V gives CDR1 GTSNPN, CDR2 SVGIG (reference sequence). Trimming pared 0 bases from V and 10 bases from J, leaving 10 bases between. The CDR3 DNA is TGTGCCTGGAGTGTACATGGGGCCTCACCCCTCCACTTT. Its protein is CAWSVHGASPLHF.

This chain joins TRBV19 and TRBJ1-1, with 9 bases fitting TRBD1. V trimming: 10 bases; J trimming: 2 bases; junction bases outside the gene matches: 5. The V gene's germline CDR1 is LNHDA and CDR2 SQIVND (reference sequence). CDR3 size: 13 residues. The CDR3 region has the DNA TGTGCCACTGGACAGGGGCGAAACACTGAAGCTTTCTTT. Amino acid sequence: CATGQGRNTEAFF.

The rearrangement links TRBV28 to TRBJ1-2; perhaps TRBD1 as D (5 bases). Per the germline V gene, CDR1 is MDHEN and CDR2 is SYDVKM. V lost 3 bases and J lost 4, with 12 bases in between. The CDR3 totals 14 residues. The CDR3 sequence is CASSFSQGTYGYTF. The DNA of the CDR3 is TGTGCCAGCAGTTTCTCCCAGGGAACCTATGGCTACACCTTC.

The V call is TRBV27, the J call TRBJ2-1; D not certain. The germline CDR1 and CDR2 sequences are MNHEY and SMNVEV (reference sequence). V gave up 5 bases and J gave up 2 bases, with 13 bases separating them. The CDR3 has 15 residues. The CDR3 bases are TGTGCCAGCAGTCTAGGAGACCCGGCCTACAATGAGCAGTTCTTC. This gives the protein CASSLGDPAYNEQFF.

This clone was found a few times. The V and J genes are TRBV5-1 and TRBJ2-4, with 7 bases matching TRBD2. V lost 4 bases, J lost 9 bases, and 7 bases stayed unmatched. Germline CDR1 and CDR2: SGHRS and YFSETQ. CDR3 size: 13 residues. The CDR3 protein is CASSSKGEGIQYF. The CDR3 DNA follows: TGCGCCAGCAGCAGCAAAGGGGAGGGCATTCAGTACTTC.

The V gene is TRBV29-1, the J gene TRBJ2-3; the D is unclear. Germline assignment: CDR1 SQVTM and CDR2 ANQGSEA. V lost 4 bases and J 5 bases, leaving 10 bases between the germline ends. CDR3 length: 12 residues. The CDR3 DNA reads TGCAGCGTTGTGGTAGCCGTAGATACGCAGTATTTT. Translating gives CSVVVAVDTQYF.

The chain carries TRBV27 and TRBJ1-4; D may be TRBD1 (6 bases). V was shortened by 5 bases and J by 5 bases, with 15 bases between the two germline ends. In germline, CDR1 is MNHEY, CDR2 SMNVEV (reference sequence). The CDR3 spans 15 residues. DNA of the CDR3: TGTGCCAGCAGTCTTATGACAGGAGTAAATGAAAAACTGTTTTTT. As protein: CASSLMTGVNEKLFF.

V usage is TRBV6-5 and J usage is TRBJ2-3; D not certain. Germline V gene lookup returns CDR1 MNHEY and CDR2 SVGAGI. The CDR3 runs 14 residues. V gave up 2 bases and J gave up 2 bases, with 8 bases separating them. The CDR3 DNA sequence: TGTGCCAGCAGTTACCTGGCACACACAGATACGCAGTATTTT. Protein product: CASSYLAHTDTQYF.

The rearrangement links TRBV5-4 to TRBJ2-7, with a weak D call TRBD1 (5 bases). V dropped 4 bases and J dropped 4 bases, with 9 bases sitting between them. There are 12 residues in the CDR3. CDR1 is SGHNT and CDR2 is YYREEE in the germline V gene (reference sequence). The DNA of the CDR3 is TGTGCCAGCAGCGCCGACAGTTACGAGCAGTACTTC. Translation: CASSADSYEQYF.